The clone carrying this TCR beta chain was recorded only once. What it binds is not known. This specimen comes from a study of CD8+CD57+ T cells in acquired aplastic anemia. By flow cytometry, patients selected for sequencing had shown an expansion of CD8+CD57+ cells. Everyone among the patients had severe acquired aplastic anemia. The CDR3 is made up of 18 amino acids. From germline, CDR1 is SNHLY and CDR2 FYNNEI. Trimming removed 6 bases from V and 2 bases from J; junction bases left unmatched: 13. Study observations and caveats: A set of some 28 CD8+ CDR3 sequences was shared between patients and controls, and these sequences appeared highly expressed in patients. For CD8+ Simpson's diversity, patients and controls showed no significant difference.

CDR3 and TCR beta VDJ profiling relied on genomic DNA as the template. TCRdb re-called the reads with MiXCR, one entry per CDR3 protein. The sample lists approximately 300,000 distinct CDR3 sequences; roughly 53% were seen once. Material: sorted CD4+, CD8+, or CD8+CD57+ T cells (not recorded which) from PBMCs. The chain carries TRBV2 and TRBJ2-3; 11 bases line up with TRBD2. The sequence derives from a human donor with aplastic anemia. CDR3 protein: CASSLHSGGLAVTDTQYF. The DNA for the CDR3 is TGTGCCAGCAGCCTACATAGCGGGGGACTAGCGGTCACAGATACGCAGTATTTT.